The present TCR beta chain was sequenced within a study of Tregs in tolerant kidney transplant recipients. Study background: Recipients received nonmyeloablative bone marrow transplants from related graft donors, with transient mixed chimerism.

Libraries were prepared by immunoSEQ multiplex PCR; TCRdb keeps only in-frame clonotypes and omits some of them. The profile covers fewer than 20,000 clones, with about 53% appearing a single time and 3% to 3.5% taken by the ten largest. The germline V gene has CDR1 GTSNPN and CDR2 SVGIG (reference sequence). This CDR3 has 12 residues. Between the trimmed V and J ends, which lost 0 bases and 3 bases, there was a span of 6 bases. Remarks on this clone: Its antigen is as yet unknown.

Recipient PBMCs carried a CFSE label and met irradiated graft donor PBMCs for less than 7 days before FACS sorting. The chain couples TRBV30 to TRBJ2-7; no reliable D call. The clonotype originates from a human patient who received a combined kidney and bone marrow transplant. This specimen consisted of CD4+ T cells from blood cultured with allogeneic cells, obtained before the transplant. The CDR3 nucleotides read TGTGCCTGGAGTGTACACAGCTACGAGCAGTACTTC. Translated, it gives CAWSVHSYEQYF.